Below, one T cell receptor (beta chain) is given with its context. Previously described methods with listed TCR primers produced the bulk TCR libraries. Each CDR3 protein gets one entry after TCRdb re-called the PCR reads with MiXCR. The sample records about 320,000 distinct CDR3 sequences, about 20% being singletons. Trimming took off 5 bases at V and 0 bases at J, with 11 bases between the two ends. CDR3 length equals 15 residues. Germline CDR1 is LNHDA and CDR2 is SQIVND (reference sequence). Investigators produced naive CD8 libraries from about 20,000 to 1,000,000 sorted cells, drawing on 10%, 30% or 50% RNA. The sorting of naive CD8 T cells used the CD8+CD4-CCR7+CD45RA+ phenotype. This specimen belongs to a study of molecular identifiers for immune sequencing clone quantification. Study in general: Five aliquots were made in replicates from the RNA of roughly 20,000 or 100,000 naive CD8 cells, and four were sequenced.

The chain has TRBV19 and TRBJ1-5; D remains unclear. The sequencing input was naive CD8+ T cells from blood, with Jurkat cell RNA spiked in. Subset reported: FACS-sorted CD8+CD4-CCR7+CD45RA+ naive T cells. This TCR was sampled from a human donor in good health. Some libraries in this study had Jurkat cell RNA spiked in. For the CDR3, the DNA is TGTGCCAGTAGTGACGGCCCTTATAGCAATCAGCCCCAGCATTTT. This sequence encodes CASSDGPYSNQPQHF. The full variable domain, with the rest looked up from reference TRBV19 and TRBJ1-5, is DGGITQSPKYLFRKEGQNVTLSCEQNLNHDAMYWYRQDPGQGLRLIYYSQIVNDFQKGDIAEGYSVSREKKESFPLTVTSAQKNPTAFYLCASSDGPYSNQPQHFGDGTRLSIL.